This is a list of T cell receptor beta chains from one sample in a study of cytomegalovirus exposure and HLA in healthy donors. The protocol was immunoSEQ multiplex PCR, while the TCRdb copy is restricted to in-frame clones and leaves out a portion. The sample includes around 100,000 clones, around 70% of them seen just once. The sequenced sample was PBMCs. The receptors stem from a man in his thirties or forties in good health and CMV-seropositive. The CDR3 runs from the conserved cysteine through the conserved F or W.

v_gene	j_gene	CDR3aa
TRBV9	TRBJ2-1	CASSVGTSGRNNEQFF
TRBV7-8	TRBJ2-1	CASSLAPLLARNEQFF
TRBV5-1	TRBJ2-3	CASSLAEDRLASTDTQYF
TRBV7-9	TRBJ1-4	CASSLGRSGVTNEKLFF
TRBV6-1	TRBJ2-7	CASSRTGGDYEQYF
TRBV5-1	TRBJ2-5	CASSLATGVQETQYF
TRBV9	TRBJ1-2	CASSAGGGGYGYTF
TRBV19	TRBJ1-5	CASSMMAFGEPQHF
TRBV7-2	TRBJ1-3	CASSADYSGNTIYF
TRBV5-1	TRBJ1-6	CASSLATNRNSPLHF
TRBV28	TRBJ2-4	CASSLAGGIAKNSQYF
TRBV28	TRBJ1-2	CASSSTYPPGDYGYTF
TRBV5-1	TRBJ1-4	CASSFGGISEKLFF
TRBV2	TRBJ2-3	CASSEDEGTPVVDTQYF
TRBV27	TRBJ1-5	CASSPTSNGPQHF
TRBV11-3	TRBJ1-1	CASSPSWGHTEAFF